The source of this T cell receptor (beta chain) is a study of blood T cells in healthy people across ages. With a J-beta primer mix and a sample-barcoded 5' primer, a second PCR ran about 6 to 11 cycles. TCRdb reanalysed the 5' RACE reads using MiXCR and keeps one entry per CDR3 protein. The sample contains some 1,000,000 distinct CDR3 sequences, approximately 25% of which appear only once. Germline V gene data show CDR1 as LNHNV and CDR2 as YYDKDF (reference sequence). There are 17 residues in the CDR3. V was cut by 0 bases and J by 3 bases, with 15 bases left in between. This clonotype was seen just once. This sample also belongs to another study, concerning T cells of mothers and their children. That work adds: During the second PCR, the M1S primer introduced sample barcodes along with 2-4 random nucleotides. Every mother produced more than 8 million TCR beta CDR3 reads, whereas every child provided 3 million to 3.5 million.

The sequencing input was blood. The chain has TRBV15 and TRBJ2-1, with D perhaps being TRBD1 or TRBD2 (5 bases each). The clonotype comes from a girl between 2 and 10 years old in good health. CDR3 residues: CATSRDRGGEIYNEQFF. As DNA, the CDR3 is TGTGCCACCAGCAGAGATCGGGGCGGCGAGATCTACAATGAGCAGTTCTTC.